Reported below is one T cell receptor (beta chain). Looked up from germline, CDR1 is SQVTM and CDR2 is ANQGSEA. V was clipped by 6 bases and J by 2 bases; unmatched bases: 6. CDR3 size: 13 residues. The data were taken from a study of CD8+ T cells in alopecia areata. Extraction of RNA preceded its reverse transcription into cDNA, which served as the sequencing template. Using immunoSEQ multiplex PCR, the repertoire was profiled, and TCRdb retains in-frame clones only, with some absent. This table holds 200,000 to 250,000 clones, 56% found once. This TCR was sampled from a human donor in good health. The sequencing input was CD8+ T cells sorted from blood. J is TRBJ1-2 and V is TRBV29-1; 7 nucleotides match TRBD1. This chain's CDR3 is CSVGQPLNYGYTF. The CDR3 nucleotides are TGCAGCGTGGGACAGCCGCTAAACTATGGCTACACCTTC.